A single TCR beta chain is shown here with its context. Its specificity is not known. Positively selected for CCR7, the CD45RO-negative cells used as naive CD8 cells excluded terminally differentiated effector memory CD45RA+ cells. Each sample came from a Caucasian adult donor living in Nashville, Tennessee. Template for every sorted-subset replicate PCR totaled approximately 0.2 ug DNA, 25,000 to 35,000 T cell genomes. Repertoires were generated with immunoSEQ multiplex PCR, while TCRdb's copy carries only in-frame clones and drops some. The sample carries hundreds of thousands of clones, 90% to 97% recorded once. The CDR3 has 16 residues. Germline V gene data show CDR1 as SQVTM and CDR2 as ANQGSEA. V lost 6 bases and J lost 3; bases outside the gene matches: 8. This record belongs to a study of shared clonotypes between healthy human individuals. General study findings and limits: Against clonotypes common to all four donors, non-shared ones had lower generation probabilities.

The TCR was taken from a man younger than 45 in good health. Sequencing input: naive CD8+ T cells sorted from blood. The chain recombines TRBV29-1 with TRBJ2-1; the match to TRBD2 covers 13 bases. The CDR3 reads CSVEGLAGPYYNEQFF. In DNA, the CDR3 is TGCAGCGTGGAGGGACTAGCGGGACCTTACTACAATGAGCAGTTCTTC.